These 14 T cell receptor beta chains originate from one sample sequenced in a study of cytomegalovirus exposure and HLA in healthy donors. The PCR had 60 Vbeta and 13 Jbeta primers. Profiling relied on immunoSEQ multiplex PCR, and the TCRdb table lists in-frame clones only, not all of them. The profile covers roughly 100,000 clones, with 79% appearing a single time and 3% to 3.5% taken by the ten largest. The sample comprised PBMCs. The receptors were gathered from a woman in her 40s in good health and CMV-seronegative.

The chain employs TRBV18 and TRBJ2-3; D not resolved. Germline loops: CDR1 KGHSH, CDR2 LQKENI. V gave up 2 bases and J gave up 2 bases, with 8 bases separating them. The CDR3 runs to 14 residues. Here the CDR3 reads CASSPAQATDTQYF. CDR3 nucleotides: TGTGCCAGCTCACCAGCCCAGGCCACAGATACGCAGTATTTT.

This rearrangement joins TRBV5-8 to TRBJ1-2; D unresolved. Germline V gene lookup returns CDR1 SGHTS and CDR2 YDEGEE. The CDR3 is 14 amino acids. The V gene lost 0 bases and the J gene lost 4 bases, with 10 bases spanning the gap. The CDR3 DNA reads TGTGCCAGCAGCTTGGCCGCAGTCACCTATGGCTACACCTTC. This sequence encodes CASSLAAVTYGYTF.

In this sample, this clone turned up once. The chain links TRBV7-2 to TRBJ1-2, with 8 bases fitting TRBD1. The CDR3 sequence is 16 residues long. CDR1 is SGHTA and CDR2 is FQGNSA in the germline V gene. J gave up 2 bases and V 4 bases, and 9 bases lay outside the gene matches. The CDR3 nucleotides are TGTGCCAGCAGCTCAAGTTCAGGGGGCGCCAACTATGGCTACACCTTC. Amino acids: CASSSSSGGANYGYTF.

The chain combines TRBV28 with TRBJ2-6; 9 bases are shared with TRBD1. Germline trimming cut 8 bases from V and 1 base from J; bases unmatched to any gene: 15. Looked up from germline, CDR1 is MDHEN and CDR2 is SYDVKM. CDR3 size: 19 residues. The CDR3 reads CASSPVTGGSPSGANVLTF. CDR3 coding DNA: TGTGCCAGCTCCCCTGTGACAGGGGGGAGCCCTTCTGGGGCCAACGTCCTGACTTTC.

The rearrangement joins TRBV10-3 to TRBJ1-1; D is possibly TRBD1 (6 bases). The V gene lost 2 bases and the J gene lost 11 bases, with 12 bases spanning the gap. The CDR3 is 12 residues long. Germline V CDR1 and CDR2: ENHRY, SYGVKD. The CDR3 loop reads CAISEPTGLAFF. For the CDR3, the DNA is TGTGCCATCAGTGAGCCTACAGGGCTGGCTTTCTTT.

This rearrangement joins TRBV4-1 to TRBJ2-3; 7 nucleotides line up with TRBD1. Germline trimming cut 8 bases from V and 2 bases from J; bases unmatched to any gene: 7. Per the germline V gene, CDR1 is MGHRA and CDR2 is YSYEKL. This CDR3 has 14 amino acids. The CDR3 is CASARQGDTDTQYF. The CDR3 DNA sequence: TGCGCCAGCGCCCGACAGGGCGACACAGATACGCAGTATTTT.

This chain uses TRBV27 with TRBJ2-2; TRBD1 might be the D (5 bases). V gave up 6 bases and J gave up 4 bases, with 21 bases separating them. The V gene's germline CDR1 is MNHEY and CDR2 SMNVEV (reference sequence). The CDR3 is 17 amino acids. The CDR3 protein is CASSGPFGAESTGELFF. In DNA form, the CDR3 reads TGTGCCAGCAGCGGCCCTTTTGGGGCGGAGAGCACCGGGGAGCTGTTTTTT.

Only one count was recorded for this clone. The chain joins TRBV9 to TRBJ2-5; 14 nucleotides line up with TRBD2. The CDR3 loop spans 19 amino acids. With V trimmed by 1 base and J by 5 bases, 13 bases remained unmatched. CDR1 and CDR2 (germline): SGDLS, YYNGEE. In DNA form, the CDR3 reads TGTGCCAGCAGCGTATCCGGGACTAGCGGGAGCGTGATCAGGGAGACCCAGTACTTC. It specifies CASSVSGTSGSVIRETQYF.

This chain connects TRBV19 to TRBJ1-1; TRBD1 matches at 9 bases. Looked up from germline, CDR1 is LNHDA and CDR2 is SQIVND (reference sequence). The CDR3 runs to 13 residues. Losses at the gene ends were 5 bases for V and 8 bases for J; bases not matched to a gene: 6. The DNA for the CDR3 is TGTGCCAGTAGTCAAAGACAGGGGGAAGAAGCTTTCTTT. This sequence encodes CASSQRQGEEAFF.

The rearrangement links TRBV5-1 to TRBJ1-6; TRBD1 agrees at 9 bases. The CDR3 has 13 residues. V was pared by 5 bases and J by 8 bases, with 2 bases of the junction left unmatched. Germline V gene data show CDR1 as SGHRS and CDR2 as YFSETQ. CDR3 bases: TGCGCCAGCAGGCGGGACAGGGATTCACCCCTCCACTTT. Encoded protein: CASRRDRDSPLHF.

Concerning this clone itself: Its ends do not fully match the called genes, so a read error is possible. The V and J genes are TRBV7-9 and TRBJ2-7; D remains unclear. The CDR3 has 13 amino acids. Looked up from germline, CDR1 is SEHNR and CDR2 is FQNEAQ (reference sequence). This CDR3 is CASSLGRSFEQYF. CDR3 nucleotide sequence: TGTGCCAGCAGCTTAGGCAGGTCCTTCGAGCAGTACTTC.

The chain uses TRBV27 and TRBJ2-7; D unclear. Germline V gives CDR1 MNHEY, CDR2 SMNVEV (reference sequence). The CDR3 has 13 amino acids. V was shortened by 3 bases and J by 4 bases, with 10 bases between the two germline ends. The CDR3 is CASSLNTRYEQYF. The DNA for the CDR3 is TGTGCCAGCAGTTTGAACACCAGATACGAGCAGTACTTC.

V and J are TRBV19 and TRBJ2-5; D is undetermined. Per the germline V gene, CDR1 is LNHDA and CDR2 is SQIVND (reference sequence). Trimming stripped 1 base from V and 1 base from J, with 7 bases between. The CDR3 length is 14 residues. The CDR3 region is CASSIGPGQETQYF. The CDR3, as DNA: TGTGCCAGTAGTATAGGACCGGGCCAAGAGACCCAGTACTTC.

The V and J genes are TRBV7-8 and TRBJ2-2; 8 bases agree with TRBD1. The trim removed 2 bases at V and 3 bases at J, leaving 2 bases unmatched. The germline V gene encodes CDR1 SGHVS and CDR2 FQNEAQ. The CDR3 totals 15 residues. Here the CDR3 reads CASSLTTGDTGELFF. The CDR3 coding sequence is TGTGCCAGCAGCTTAACGACAGGGGACACCGGGGAGCTGTTTTTT.